Shown below are 10 T cell receptor beta chains from a single sample sequenced in a study of shared clonotypes between healthy human individuals. Data came from immunoSEQ multiplex PCR; TCRdb stores just in-frame clones and leaves some out. The data contain fewer than 550,000 clones, 60% to 80% of them singletons. The sequenced material came from PBMCs. These TCRs come from a woman between 35 and 50 years old in good health. Some clones in this sample may be carry-over from other donors' samples.

In DNA, the CDR3 is TGTGCCAGCAGCTTAGATGGCGCCAGCTCCTACAATGAGCAGTTCTTC. Amino acid sequence: CASSLDGASSYNEQFF. This chain connects TRBV7-2 to TRBJ2-1, with D hard to call. CDR1 and CDR2 (germline): SGHTA, FQGNSA. The CDR3 has 16 residues. Trimming removed 1 base at V and 0 bases at J, with 10 bases between. The whole variable domain, remainder taken from reference TRBV7-2 and TRBJ2-1, is GAGVSQSPSNKVTEKGKDVELRCDPISGHTALYWYRQSLGQGLEFLIYFQGNSAPDKSGLPSDRFSAERTGGSVSTLTIQRTQQEDSAVYLCASSLDGASSYNEQFFGPGTRLTVL.

The chain has TRBV7-9 and TRBJ1-3; unclear D gene. The V end was cut by 5 bases, the J end by 0 bases, with 17 bases between. Per the germline V gene, CDR1 is SEHNR and CDR2 is FQNEAQ (reference sequence). This CDR3 spans 17 amino acids. CDR3 nucleotide sequence: TGTGCCAGCAGCCGCTGGGGAGGGATTAGCTCTGGAAACACCATATATTTT. This translates into CASSRWGGISSGNTIYF.

The CDR3 DNA reads TGTGCCAGCAGTTTAGGCGGGAACCAAGAGACCCAGTACTTC. This encodes CASSLGGNQETQYF. The V and J genes are TRBV28 and TRBJ2-5; D may be TRBD2 (6 bases). The length of the CDR3 is 14 residues. From germline, CDR1 is MDHEN and CDR2 SYDVKM. Trimming removed 2 bases at V and 0 bases at J, with 7 bases between.

This clone has only a few counts. The rearrangement joins TRBV28 to TRBJ2-7; 8 nucleotides agree with TRBD2. CDR1 MDHEN and CDR2 SYDVKM come from the germline V gene. The J segment lost 0 bases and the V segment lost 6 bases, leaving 4 bases of the junction unmatched. CDR3 size: 14 residues. The CDR3 DNA sequence: TGTGCCAGCAGACTAGCGGCCTACTCCTACGAGCAGTACTTC. This sequence encodes CASRLAAYSYEQYF.

This clone was detected only once. V usage is TRBV4-1 and J usage is TRBJ2-5; the D gene is possibly TRBD1 (5 bases). Trimming pared 4 bases from V and 1 base from J, leaving 13 bases between. This CDR3 has 15 amino acids. The germline V gene encodes CDR1 MGHRA and CDR2 YSYEKL. The CDR3 DNA reads as TGCGCCAGCAGCCCCTACAGGTCCAGCCAAGAGACCCAGTACTTC. Its protein product is CASSPYRSSQETQYF.

This clone occurred once. This chain connects TRBV6-5 to TRBJ2-5, with D perhaps being TRBD1 or TRBD2 (5 bases each). The ends were cut back, 5 bases at V and 0 bases at J, with 10 bases in the middle. Germline V gene data show CDR1 as MNHEY and CDR2 as SVGAGI. The CDR3 spans 14 residues. In DNA, the CDR3 is TGTGCCAGCAGTCCCGGGGCAGACCAAGAGACCCAGTACTTC. Its protein product is CASSPGADQETQYF.

The table lists this clone with a few counts. This sequence joins TRBV10-2 and TRBJ2-1, with 8 bases fitting TRBD2. The V segment lost 8 bases and the J segment 5 bases; nucleotides outside the gene matches: 8. Germline CDR1 reads WSHSY; CDR2 reads SAAADI. The length of the CDR3 is 14 residues. The CDR3 sequence is CASGLSGSNNEQFF. CDR3 bases: TGCGCCAGCGGATTAAGCGGGAGTAACAATGAGCAGTTCTTC.

The V call is TRBV28, the J call TRBJ2-6; 7 bases agree with TRBD1. J was trimmed by 5 bases and V by 6 bases; bases with no gene match: 7. The CDR3 totals 15 residues. Germline CDR1 MDHEN, CDR2 SYDVKM. The CDR3, as DNA: TGTGCCAGCAGGTCTACAGGGGTCTGGGCCAACGTCCTGACTTTC. Translating it yields CASRSTGVWANVLTF.

This clone was observed at least ten times. Other DNA sequences in the same sample also yield this CDR3. V is TRBV4-1 and J is TRBJ1-5; possibly TRBD1 for D (5 bases). CDR1 MGHRA and CDR2 YSYEKL come from the germline V gene. V was cut by 4 bases and J by 5 bases, with 9 bases left in between. The CDR3 runs to 13 residues. The CDR3 DNA follows: TGCGCCAGCAGCCCCAGGGAGGATCAGCCCCAGCATTTT. Translated: CASSPREDQPQHF.

The chain employs TRBV2 and TRBJ2-2, with D unclear. Trimming stripped 7 bases from V and 1 base from J, with 13 bases between. This CDR3 is 15 amino acids long. In germline, CDR1 is SNHLY, CDR2 FYNNEI. DNA of the CDR3: TGTGCCAGCACCCTAGGGCTCGGGAACACCGGGGAGCTGTTTTTT. This codes for CASTLGLGNTGELFF.